This TCR beta chain came from a study of regulatory T cells in long-lasting Graves disease. Study-wide context: Over 5 years on antithyroid drugs plus positive TSH receptor antibodies marked Graves' disease as persistent.

Both iRepertoire HTBI primers and Arm-PCR of CDR3 regions were used to build the TCR beta libraries. Original data processing: Samples revealed under 65 TRBV and 11 to 15 TRBJ segments. Each CDR3 protein is one row after TCRdb ran MiXCR on the multiplex PCR reads. These V and J calls originate from TCRdb's pipeline instead of the authors' own analysis. Of approximately 380,000 distinct CDR3 sequences detected, less than 25% appear once; the ten largest clones hold around 21%. V lost 0 bases, J lost 1 base, and 11 bases lay in between. This CDR3 comprises 15 residues. CDR1 and CDR2 (germline): SGDLS, YYNGEE. Described time point: persistent/refractory GD, antithyroid drugs over 5 years with positive TRAb. Researchers made the TCR library from RNA that was extracted from PBMCs.

The TCR sequence derives from a female donor with Graves disease. This chain uses TRBV9 with TRBJ2-7; tentative D call: TRBD2 (6 bases). Sequencing used peripheral blood mononuclear cells (PBMCs), obtained when the disease was refractory, from a patient treated with antithyroid drugs. CDR3 in amino acids: CASSVDSSGSYEQYF. DNA of the CDR3: TGTGCCAGCAGCGTAGATTCCAGCGGGTCCTACGAGCAGTACTTC.